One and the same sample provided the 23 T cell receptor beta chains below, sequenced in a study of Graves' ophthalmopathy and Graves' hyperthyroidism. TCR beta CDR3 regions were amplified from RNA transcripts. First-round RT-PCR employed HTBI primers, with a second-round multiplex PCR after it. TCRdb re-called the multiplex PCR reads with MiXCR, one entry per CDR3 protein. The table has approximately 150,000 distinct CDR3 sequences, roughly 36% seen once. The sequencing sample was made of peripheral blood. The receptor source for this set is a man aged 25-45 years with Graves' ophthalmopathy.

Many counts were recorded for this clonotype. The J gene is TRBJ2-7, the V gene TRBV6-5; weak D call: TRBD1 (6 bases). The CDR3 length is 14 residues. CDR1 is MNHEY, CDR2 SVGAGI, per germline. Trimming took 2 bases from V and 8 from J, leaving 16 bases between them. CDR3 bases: TGTGCCAGCAGTTACACTGGGGGCGCGACCAAGCAGTACTTC. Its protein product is CASSYTGGATKQYF.

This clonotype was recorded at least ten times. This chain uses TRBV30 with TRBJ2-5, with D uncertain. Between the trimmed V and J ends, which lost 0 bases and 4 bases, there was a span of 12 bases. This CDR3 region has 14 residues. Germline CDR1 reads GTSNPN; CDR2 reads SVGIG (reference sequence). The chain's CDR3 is CAWSVRQRRETQYF. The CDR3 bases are TGTGCCTGGAGTGTAAGACAACGGCGAGAGACCCAGTACTTC.

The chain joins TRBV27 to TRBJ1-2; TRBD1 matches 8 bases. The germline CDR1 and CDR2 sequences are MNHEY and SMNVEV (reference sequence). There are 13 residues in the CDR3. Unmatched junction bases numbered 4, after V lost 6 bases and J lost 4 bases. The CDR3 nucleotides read TGTGCCAGCAGGGGACAGGAGTTCTATGGCTACACCTTC. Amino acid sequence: CASRGQEFYGYTF.

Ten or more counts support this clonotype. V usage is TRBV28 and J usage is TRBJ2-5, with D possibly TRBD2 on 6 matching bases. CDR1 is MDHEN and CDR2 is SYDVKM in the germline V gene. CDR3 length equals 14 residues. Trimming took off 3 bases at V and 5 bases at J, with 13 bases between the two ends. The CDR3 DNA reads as TGTGCCAGCAGTTTCCCCGGGACTGGGGAGACCCAGTACTTC. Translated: CASSFPGTGETQYF. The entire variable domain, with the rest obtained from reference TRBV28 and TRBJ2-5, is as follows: DVKVTQSSRYLVKRTGEKVFLECVQDMDHENMFWYRQDPGLGLRLIYFSYDVKMKEKGDIPEGYSVSREKKERFSLILESASTNQTSMYLCASSFPGTGETQYFGPGTRLLVL.

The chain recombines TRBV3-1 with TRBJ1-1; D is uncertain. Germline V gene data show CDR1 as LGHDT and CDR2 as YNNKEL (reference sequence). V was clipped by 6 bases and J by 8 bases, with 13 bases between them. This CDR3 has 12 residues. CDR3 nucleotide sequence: TGTGCCAGCAGTCGTGGAACCCTGGAAGCTTTCTTT. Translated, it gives CASSRGTLEAFF.

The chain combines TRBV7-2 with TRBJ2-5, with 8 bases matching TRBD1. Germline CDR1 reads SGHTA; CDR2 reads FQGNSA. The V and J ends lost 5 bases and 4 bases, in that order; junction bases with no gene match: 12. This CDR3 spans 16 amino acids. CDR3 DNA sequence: TGTGCCAGCAGCGAACGGACAGGGAAGTATGGAGAGACCCAGTACTTC. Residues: CASSERTGKYGETQYF.

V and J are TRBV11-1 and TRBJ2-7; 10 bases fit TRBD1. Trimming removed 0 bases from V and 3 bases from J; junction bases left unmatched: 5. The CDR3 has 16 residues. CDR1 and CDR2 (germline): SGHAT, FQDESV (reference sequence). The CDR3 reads CASSLARGTGDYEQYF. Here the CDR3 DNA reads TGTGCCAGCAGCTTAGCGCGTGGGACAGGGGACTACGAGCAGTACTTC. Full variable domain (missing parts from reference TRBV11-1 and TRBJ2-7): EAEVAQSPRYKITEKSQAVAFWCDPISGHATLYWYRQILGQGPELLVQFQDESVVDDSQLPKDRFSAERLKGVDSTLKIQPAELGDSAMYLCASSLARGTGDYEQYFGPGTRLTVT.

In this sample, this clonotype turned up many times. The CDR3 bases are TGTGCCTGGAGCCAACAGGGGGCAGAGACCCAGTACTTC. It encodes CAWSQQGAETQYF. This chain links TRBV30 with TRBJ2-5; TRBD1 agrees at 9 bases. CDR1 is GTSNPN, CDR2 SVGIG, per germline (reference sequence). V gave up 3 bases and J gave up 4 bases; unmatched junction bases: 3. The CDR3 spans 13 residues.

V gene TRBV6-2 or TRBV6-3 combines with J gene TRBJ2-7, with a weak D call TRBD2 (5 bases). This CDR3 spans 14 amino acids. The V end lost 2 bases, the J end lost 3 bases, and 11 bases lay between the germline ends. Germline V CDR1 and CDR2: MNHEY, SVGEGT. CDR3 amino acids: CASSYGRDYYEQYF. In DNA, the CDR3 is TGTGCCAGCAGTTACGGGCGCGACTACTACGAGCAGTACTTC.

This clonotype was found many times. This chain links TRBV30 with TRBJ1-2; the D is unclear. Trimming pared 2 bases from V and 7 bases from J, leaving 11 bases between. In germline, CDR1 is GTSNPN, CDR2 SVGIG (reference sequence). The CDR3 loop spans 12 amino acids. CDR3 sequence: CAWSFSPGGYTF. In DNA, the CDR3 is TGTGCCTGGAGTTTCTCGCCGGGTGGCTACACCTTC.

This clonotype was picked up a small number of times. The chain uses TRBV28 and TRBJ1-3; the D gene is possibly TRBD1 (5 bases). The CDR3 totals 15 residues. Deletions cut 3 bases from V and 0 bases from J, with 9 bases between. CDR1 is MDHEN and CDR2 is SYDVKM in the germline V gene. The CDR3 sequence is CASSFPGSSGNTIYF. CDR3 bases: TGTGCCAGCAGTTTCCCAGGGAGCTCTGGAAACACCATATATTTT.

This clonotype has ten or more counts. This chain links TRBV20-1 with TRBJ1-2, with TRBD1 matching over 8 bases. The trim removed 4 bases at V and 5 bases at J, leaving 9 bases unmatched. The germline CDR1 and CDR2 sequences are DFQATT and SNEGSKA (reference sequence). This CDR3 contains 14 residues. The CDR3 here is CSAKRQGRGYGYTF. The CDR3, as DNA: TGCAGTGCTAAAAGACAGGGGAGGGGATATGGCTACACCTTC.

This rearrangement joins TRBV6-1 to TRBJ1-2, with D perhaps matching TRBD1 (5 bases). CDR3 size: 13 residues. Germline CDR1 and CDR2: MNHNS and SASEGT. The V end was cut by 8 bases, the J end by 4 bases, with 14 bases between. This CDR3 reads CASFEGIGYGYTF. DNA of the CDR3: TGTGCCAGCTTCGAGGGGATTGGCTATGGCTACACCTTC.

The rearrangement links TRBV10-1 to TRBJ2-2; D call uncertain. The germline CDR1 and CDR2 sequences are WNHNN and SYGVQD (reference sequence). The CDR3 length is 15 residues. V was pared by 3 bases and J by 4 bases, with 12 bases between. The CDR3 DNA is TGCGCCAGCAGTGAATACAGCGCCCTCACCGGGGAGCTGTTTTTT. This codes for CASSEYSALTGELFF.

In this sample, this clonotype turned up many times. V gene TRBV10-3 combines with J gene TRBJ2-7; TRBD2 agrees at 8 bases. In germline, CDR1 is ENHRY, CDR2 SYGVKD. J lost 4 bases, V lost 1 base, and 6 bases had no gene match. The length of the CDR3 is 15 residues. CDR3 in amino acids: CAISEYGGAAYEQYF. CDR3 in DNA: TGTGCCATCAGTGAGTACGGGGGGGCAGCATACGAGCAGTACTTC.

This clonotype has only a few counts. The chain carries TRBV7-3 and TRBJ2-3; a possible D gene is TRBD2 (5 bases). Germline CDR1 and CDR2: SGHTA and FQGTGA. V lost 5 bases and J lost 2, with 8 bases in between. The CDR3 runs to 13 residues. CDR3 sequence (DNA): TGTGCCAGCAGCGTCGGACTCACAGATACGCAGTATTTT. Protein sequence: CASSVGLTDTQYF. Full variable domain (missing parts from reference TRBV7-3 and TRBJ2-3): GAGVSQTPSNKVTEKGKYVELRCDPISGHTALYWYRQSLGQGPEFLIYFQGTGAADDSGLPNDRFFAVRPEGSVSTLKIQRTERGDSAVYLCASSVGLTDTQYFGPGTRLTVL.

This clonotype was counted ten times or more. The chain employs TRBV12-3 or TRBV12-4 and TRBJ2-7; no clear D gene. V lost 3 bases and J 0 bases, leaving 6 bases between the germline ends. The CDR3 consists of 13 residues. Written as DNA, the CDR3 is TGTGCCAGCAGTTTTTCCCCCTCCTACGAGCAGTACTTC. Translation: CASSFSPSYEQYF.

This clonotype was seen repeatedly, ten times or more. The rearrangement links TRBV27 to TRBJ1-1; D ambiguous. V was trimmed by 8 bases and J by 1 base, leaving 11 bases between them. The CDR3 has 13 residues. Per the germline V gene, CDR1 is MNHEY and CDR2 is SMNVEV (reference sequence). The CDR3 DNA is TGTGCCAGCGGACCTATCCCGAACACTGAAGCTTTCTTT. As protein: CASGPIPNTEAFF.

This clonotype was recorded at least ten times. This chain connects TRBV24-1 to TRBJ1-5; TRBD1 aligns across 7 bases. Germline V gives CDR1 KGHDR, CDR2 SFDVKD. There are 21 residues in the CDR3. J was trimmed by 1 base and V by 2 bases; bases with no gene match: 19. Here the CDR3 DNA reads TGTGCCACCAGTGATTCCGTCAGACAGGGAACCAGGGTTGTAAGCAATCAGCCCCAGCATTTT. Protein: CATSDSVRQGTRVVSNQPQHF.

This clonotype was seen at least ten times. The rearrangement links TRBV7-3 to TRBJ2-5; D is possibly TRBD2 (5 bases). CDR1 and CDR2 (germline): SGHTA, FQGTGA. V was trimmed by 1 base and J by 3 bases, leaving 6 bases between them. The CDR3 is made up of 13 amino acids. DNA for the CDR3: TGTGCCAGCAGCTTAAGGCGGGAAGAGACCCAGTACTTC. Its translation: CASSLRREETQYF. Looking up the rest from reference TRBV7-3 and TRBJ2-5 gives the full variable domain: GAGVSQTPSNKVTEKGKYVELRCDPISGHTALYWYRQSLGQGPEFLIYFQGTGAADDSGLPNDRFFAVRPEGSVSTLKIQRTERGDSAVYLCASSLRREETQYFGPGTRLLVL.

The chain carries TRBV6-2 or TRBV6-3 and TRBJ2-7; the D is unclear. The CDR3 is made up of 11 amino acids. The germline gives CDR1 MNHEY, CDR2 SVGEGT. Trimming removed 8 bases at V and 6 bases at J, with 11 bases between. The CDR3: CASSVGFEQYF. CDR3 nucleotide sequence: TGTGCCAGCTCGGTGGGCTTCGAGCAGTACTTC.

CDR3 bases: TGTGCCAGCAGTGAATGGTCCGGGGACATTCAGTACTTC. The encoded protein is CASSEWSGDIQYF. V usage is TRBV6-1 and J usage is TRBJ2-4, with D possibly matching TRBD2 (5 bases). The CDR3 extends over 13 amino acids. The germline V gene has CDR1 MNHNS and CDR2 SASEGT. Trimming took off 2 bases at V and 8 bases at J, with 10 bases between the two ends.

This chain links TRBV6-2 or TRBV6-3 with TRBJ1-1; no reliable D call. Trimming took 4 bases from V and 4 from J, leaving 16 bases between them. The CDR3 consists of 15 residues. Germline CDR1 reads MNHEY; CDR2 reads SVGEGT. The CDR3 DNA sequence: TGTGCCAGCAGTTCGCGGACGGGAGGGAGCACTGAAGCTTTCTTT. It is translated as CASSSRTGGSTEAFF.